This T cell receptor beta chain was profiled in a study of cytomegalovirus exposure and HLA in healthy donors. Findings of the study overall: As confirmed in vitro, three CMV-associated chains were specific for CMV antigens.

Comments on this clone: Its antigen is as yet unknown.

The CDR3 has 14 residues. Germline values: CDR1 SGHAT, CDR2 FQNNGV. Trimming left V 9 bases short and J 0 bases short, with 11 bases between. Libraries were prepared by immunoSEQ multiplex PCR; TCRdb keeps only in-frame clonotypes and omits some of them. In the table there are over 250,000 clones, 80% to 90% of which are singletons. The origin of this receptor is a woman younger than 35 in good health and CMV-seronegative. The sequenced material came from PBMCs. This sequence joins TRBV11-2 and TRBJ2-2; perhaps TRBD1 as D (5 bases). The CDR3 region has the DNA TGTGCCAGTACGACAGCATCGAACACCGGGGAGCTGTTTTTT. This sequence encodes CASTTASNTGELFF.